The 22 T cell receptor beta chains below all came from one sample that was sequenced in a study of blood T cells in healthy people across ages. Through a sample-barcoded 5' primer and a J-beta primer mix, a second PCR was run for roughly 6 to 12 cycles. TCRdb fed the 5' RACE reads into MiXCR, producing one record per CDR3 protein. The table has approximately 800,000 distinct CDR3 sequences, roughly 50% seen once; the top ten hold roughly 22%. Sequences were obtained from blood. Receptor source: a young man in good health.

The chain has TRBV2 and TRBJ1-5, with D possibly being TRBD1 (6 bases). Germline assignment: CDR1 SNHLY and CDR2 FYNNEI. The CDR3 runs 13 residues. V lost 4 bases to trimming and J lost 6 bases, with 10 bases between them. The CDR3 DNA is TGTGCCAGCAGTGTCGGGGGGCTTCAGCCCCAGCATTTT. Its translation is CASSVGGLQPQHF.

This clonotype was counted once. The rearrangement links TRBV12-3 or TRBV12-4 to TRBJ2-3; 8 nucleotides align to TRBD1. V lost 4 bases to trimming and J lost 4 bases; unmatched junction nucleotides: 4. The CDR3 has 14 residues. CDR3 in amino acids: CASSSGGGADTQYF. DNA of the CDR3: TGTGCCAGCAGTTCAGGGGGCGGGGCAGATACGCAGTATTTT.

The chain uses TRBV4-3 and TRBJ2-3, with D uncertain. Trimming pared 1 base from V and 4 bases from J, leaving 12 bases between. The V gene's germline CDR1 is LGHNA and CDR2 YSLEER. The CDR3 covers 15 residues. CDR3 sequence reads: CASSQGGSSADTQYF. The DNA for the CDR3 is TGCGCCAGCAGCCAAGGGGGTAGTAGTGCAGATACGCAGTATTTT.

The chain combines TRBV5-1 with TRBJ2-5; 7 nucleotides agree with TRBD2. The DNA end is more similar to TRBJ2-7, so the J call may be wrong. Germline V gene lookup returns CDR1 SGHRS and CDR2 YFSETQ. CDR3 size: 14 residues. The CDR3 is CASSRSLASYEQYF. As DNA, the CDR3 is TGCGCCAGCAGCAGGTCACTAGCGAGCTACGAGCAGTACTTC.

The chain couples TRBV7-3 to TRBJ2-7, with D maybe TRBD2 (6 bases). Trimming shortened V by 5 bases and J by 1 base, and 18 bases separated the two germline ends. CDR1 SGHTA and CDR2 FQGTGA come from the germline V gene. CDR3 length: 16 residues. The CDR3 reads CASSQLVGSVSYEQYF. The CDR3 DNA reads TGTGCCAGCAGCCAGCTAGTCGGGAGTGTATCCTACGAGCAGTACTTC.

The V gene is TRBV6-5, the J gene TRBJ2-1; 7 bases match TRBD2. V lost 6 bases, J lost 2 bases, and 7 bases stayed unmatched. The CDR3 is 15 residues long. Germline V gene data show CDR1 as MNHEY and CDR2 as SVGAGI. CDR3 bases: TGTGCCAGCAGCCCAAGGAGCGGGGCCTACAATGAGCAGTTCTTC. This sequence encodes CASSPRSGAYNEQFF.

This clonotype occurred a few times. This CDR3 reads CATSARSSGANVLTF. CDR3 sequence (DNA): TGTGCCACCAGTGCTAGGTCCTCTGGGGCCAACGTCCTGACTTTC. The chain combines TRBV24-1 with TRBJ2-6, with D unclear. Trimming stripped 5 bases from V and 0 bases from J, with 7 bases between. There are 15 residues in the CDR3. Germline CDR1 and CDR2: KGHDR and SFDVKD.

This rearrangement joins TRBV7-3 to TRBJ2-5; unclear D gene. Per germline, CDR1 SGHTA and CDR2 FQGTGA. This CDR3 spans 15 amino acids. V lost 1 base to trimming and J lost 3 bases, with 12 bases between them. Written as DNA, the CDR3 is TGTGCCAGCAGCTTAATACACGGTCTAGAAGAGACCCAGTACTTC. It yields the protein CASSLIHGLEETQYF. Together with reference TRBV7-3 and TRBJ2-5, the CDR3 gives the full variable domain: GAGVSQTPSNKVTEKGKYVELRCDPISGHTALYWYRQSLGQGPEFLIYFQGTGAADDSGLPNDRFFAVRPEGSVSTLKIQRTERGDSAVYLCASSLIHGLEETQYFGPGTRLLVL.

The rearrangement uses TRBV3-1 and TRBJ2-3; D is possibly TRBD1 (6 bases). The CDR3 extends over 12 amino acids. V gave up 0 bases and J gave up 10 bases, with 8 bases separating them. CDR1 and CDR2 from the germline V gene are LGHDT and YNNKEL (reference sequence). CDR3 amino acids: CASSQESGAQYF. The CDR3 nucleotides are TGTGCCAGCAGCCAAGAGTCAGGGGCGCAGTATTTT.

The CDR3 DNA reads TGTGCCTGGACGCAAGGGAACTACGAGCAGTACTTC. It codes for CAWTQGNYEQYF. The V call is TRBV30, the J call TRBJ2-5; D gene ambiguous. The DNA end is a closer match to TRBJ2-7, so the J assignment may be wrong. Germline V CDR1 and CDR2: GTSNPN, SVGIG (reference sequence). CDR3 length equals 12 residues.

The V gene is TRBV20-1, the J gene TRBJ2-3; D unresolved. CDR1 and CDR2 (germline): DFQATT, SNEGSKA (reference sequence). The CDR3 is 13 amino acids. The CDR3 loop reads CSALIPSTDTQYF. CDR3 DNA: TGCAGCGCCTTAATTCCTAGCACAGATACGCAGTATTTT.

This clonotype was picked up one time. The chain couples TRBV6-2 or TRBV6-3 to TRBJ2-6; weak D call: TRBD1 (6 bases). Trimming removed 2 bases from V and 0 bases from J, with 11 bases in between. The CDR3 is made up of 17 amino acids. Germline values: CDR1 MNHEY, CDR2 SVGEGT. In nucleotides, the CDR3 is TGTGCCAGCAGTTACCCCCGGGACAACTCTGGGGCCAACGTCCTGACTTTC. As protein: CASSYPRDNSGANVLTF.

The chain links TRBV4-3 to TRBJ2-5; D unclear. The J call may be in error: the DNA end matches TRBJ2-7 better. This CDR3 comprises 14 residues. The germline V gene has CDR1 LGHNA and CDR2 YSLEER. This CDR3 reads CASSQGGANYEQYF. CDR3 nucleotides: TGCGCCAGCAGCCAAGGAGGCGCAAACTACGAGCAGTACTTC.

The V and J genes are TRBV12-3 or TRBV12-4 and TRBJ2-5, with 9 nucleotides matching TRBD1. There are 16 residues in the CDR3. V shed 6 bases and J 1 base; nucleotides not matched to a gene: 9. The CDR3 is CASSSYRGPSQETQYF. CDR3 DNA: TGTGCCAGCAGCTCCTACAGGGGGCCATCCCAAGAGACCCAGTACTTC.

This chain connects TRBV7-9 to TRBJ2-1; 12 bases are shared with TRBD2. This CDR3 region has 16 residues. After removal of 6 bases from V and 5 bases from J, the junction contained 8 bases not matched to a gene. The V gene's germline CDR1 is SEHNR and CDR2 FQNEAQ (reference sequence). CDR3 bases: TGTGCCAGCAGGAAGACTAGCGGGGGCCCACACAATGAGCAGTTCTTC. Translating it yields CASRKTSGGPHNEQFF.

This clonotype was observed a few times. The genes are TRBV7-2 and TRBJ2-5; the D gene is possibly TRBD2 (6 bases). The CDR3 is 15 residues long. The germline gives CDR1 SGHTA, CDR2 FQGNSA. V was shortened by 8 bases and J by 0 bases, with 16 bases between the two germline ends. CDR3 nucleotide sequence: TGTGCCAGCCACGGTGGGCGGGGATACCAAGAGACCCAGTACTTC. Its protein product is CASHGGRGYQETQYF.

This chain uses TRBV9 with TRBJ2-5, with D hard to call. The V and J ends lost 4 bases and 4 bases respectively, with 17 bases between them. The CDR3 length is 15 residues. The V gene's germline CDR1 is SGDLS and CDR2 YYNGEE. Written as DNA, the CDR3 is TGTGCCAGCAGCCTGACGGGCCTCAAAATAGAGACCCAGTACTTC. Its protein product is CASSLTGLKIETQYF.

This clonotype was recorded at least ten times. The rearrangement uses TRBV20-1 and TRBJ2-1; TRBD2 matches 10 bases. The length of the CDR3 is 15 residues. Germline loops: CDR1 DFQATT, CDR2 SNEGSKA (reference sequence). V was clipped by 3 bases and J by 8 bases; unmatched bases: 10. The CDR3 spells CSASGPSGSRDEQFF. In nucleotides, the CDR3 is TGCAGTGCTAGCGGTCCTAGCGGGAGTCGGGATGAGCAGTTCTTC.

In its sample, this clonotype was seen once. The rearrangement links TRBV20-1 to TRBJ2-3; 12 nucleotides match TRBD2. V lost 3 bases and J lost 2; bases outside the gene matches: 9. The CDR3 totals 17 residues. Germline V lookup: CDR1 DFQATT, CDR2 SNEGSKA (reference sequence). In DNA form, the CDR3 reads TGCAGTGCTAGTCCTAGCGGGAGGGTGGGCACCACAGATACGCAGTATTTT. Its protein is CSASPSGRVGTTDTQYF.

The chain is built from TRBV20-1 and TRBJ2-5; tentatively, D is TRBD1 or TRBD2 (5 bases each). CDR1 is DFQATT and CDR2 is SNEGSKA in the germline V gene (reference sequence). The CDR3 spans 14 residues. The V and J ends lost 5 bases and 4 bases respectively, with 17 bases between them. This CDR3 is CSAAGTLGGETQYF. DNA for the CDR3: TGCAGTGCTGCCGGGACCCTCGGAGGAGAGACCCAGTACTTC.

The chain couples TRBV12-3 or TRBV12-4 to TRBJ2-1, with 7 bases aligning to TRBD1. The junction had 5 bases not matched to a gene; V was cut back by 2 bases and J by 7 bases. CDR3 length equals 14 residues. This CDR3 is CASSLQQGRNEQFF. The CDR3 DNA follows: TGTGCCAGCAGTTTACAACAGGGGAGAAATGAGCAGTTCTTC.

The genes are TRBV29-1 and TRBJ1-1, with unresolved D. The V and J ends lost 7 bases and 0 bases respectively, with 3 bases between them. The V gene's germline CDR1 is SQVTM and CDR2 ANQGSEA. This CDR3 is built from 10 residues. In nucleotides, the CDR3 is TGCAGCGGGCTGAACACTGAAGCTTTCTTT. Its translation is CSGLNTEAFF.